One sample yielded the 30 T cell receptor beta chains listed below, sequenced in a study of cytomegalovirus exposure and HLA in healthy donors. TCRdb keeps only in-frame clones here, not all; method: immunoSEQ multiplex PCR. The repertoire holds 120,000 to 150,000 clones, with just over 90% as singletons. The sample taken for sequencing was PBMCs. Every receptor here comes from a man between 18 and 29 years old in good health and CMV-seronegative.

The chain combines TRBV7-7 with TRBJ2-5, with D uncertain. Trimming pared 0 bases from V and 6 bases from J, leaving 8 bases between. The germline CDR1 and CDR2 sequences are SSHAT and FNYEAQ (reference sequence). The CDR3 has 13 amino acids. The CDR3 coding sequence is TGTGCCAGCAGCTTAGCCATCACTCAGACCCAGTACTTC. Amino acid sequence: CASSLAITQTQYF.

V is TRBV29-1 and J is TRBJ1-1, with TRBD1 matching 8 bases. Trimming took 4 bases from V and 1 from J; bases not matched to a gene: 5. This CDR3 spans 14 amino acids. Germline assignment: CDR1 SQVTM and CDR2 ANQGSEA. CDR3 amino acids: CSVVSGQGNTEAFF. The CDR3 nucleotides read TGCAGCGTTGTTTCCGGACAGGGGAACACTGAAGCTTTCTTT.

This clone was seen just once. The rearrangement links TRBV29-1 to TRBJ1-4; D is perhaps TRBD1 (6 bases). V was pared by 4 bases and J by 8 bases, with 14 bases between. The CDR3 sequence is 13 residues long. CDR1 is SQVTM, CDR2 ANQGSEA, per germline. CDR3 nucleotides: TGCAGCGTTGGGGTGAGGGGGAGCGAAAAACTGTTTTTT. Its translation is CSVGVRGSEKLFF. Complete variable domain (other parts from reference TRBV29-1 and TRBJ1-4): SAVISQKPSRDICQRGTSLTIQCQVDSQVTMMFWYRQQPGQSLTLIATANQGSEATYESGFVIDKFPISRPNLTFSTLTVSNMSPEDSSIYLCSVGVRGSEKLFFGSGTQLSVL.

V gene TRBV9 combines with J gene TRBJ2-3; the D gene is possibly TRBD1 (5 bases). Germline CDR1 SGDLS, CDR2 YYNGEE. V lost 0 bases and J 4 bases, leaving 27 bases between the germline ends. The CDR3 totals 20 residues. In nucleotides, the CDR3 is TGTGCCAGCAGCGTAGGGCCTGTGTGGTTGGGGCTCCAAGGCGCAGATACGCAGTATTTT. Translated, it gives CASSVGPVWLGLQGADTQYF.

The chain uses TRBV30 and TRBJ2-1; no firm D call. V lost 0 bases and J lost 5, with 8 bases in between. Germline V lookup: CDR1 GTSNPN, CDR2 SVGIG (reference sequence). CDR3 size: 13 residues. This CDR3 reads CAWSVVAHNEQFF. CDR3 coding DNA: TGTGCCTGGAGTGTAGTAGCCCACAATGAGCAGTTCTTC.

The rearrangement uses TRBV6-1 and TRBJ1-1; D is undetermined. Germline V gene sequence: CDR1 MNHNS, CDR2 SASEGT. Between the trimmed V and J ends, which lost 3 bases and 0 bases, there was a span of 8 bases. CDR3 size: 14 residues. CDR3 DNA: TGTGCCAGCAGTGATTTCCCCATGAACACTGAAGCTTTCTTT. Translated, it gives CASSDFPMNTEAFF.

The rearrangement links TRBV5-1 to TRBJ1-1, with no clear D. In germline, CDR1 is SGHRS, CDR2 YFSETQ. The CDR3 has 16 amino acids. V was pared by 0 bases and J by 4 bases, with 16 bases between. CDR3 sequence: CASSLAGGQRFTEAFF. Here the CDR3 DNA reads TGCGCCAGCAGCTTGGCCGGCGGGCAGCGTTTCACTGAAGCTTTCTTT.

CDR3 residues: CASSEWGQGGNQPQHF. CDR3 nucleotide sequence: TGTGCCAGCAGTGAATGGGGACAGGGGGGCAATCAGCCCCAGCATTTT. This chain joins TRBV2 and TRBJ1-5, with TRBD1 identical over 11 bases. V dropped 2 bases and J dropped 2; count of bases not matched to a gene: 2. The CDR3 is made up of 16 amino acids. Germline-derived CDR1 and CDR2 are SNHLY and FYNNEI.

The gene calls are TRBV13 and TRBJ2-3, with D hard to call. Looked up from germline, CDR1 is PRHDT and CDR2 is FYEKMQ (reference sequence). The CDR3 consists of 16 residues. The V end lost 2 bases, the J end lost 0 bases, and 12 bases lay between the germline ends. In DNA, the CDR3 is TGTGCCAGCAGCTTATGGGCAGTAACTAGCACAGATACGCAGTATTTT. This codes for CASSLWAVTSTDTQYF. Full variable domain (rest looked up from reference TRBV13 and TRBJ2-3): AAGVIQSPRHLIKEKRETATLKCYPIPRHDTVYWYQQGPGQDPQFLISFYEKMQSDKGSIPDRFSAQQFSDYHSELNMSSLELGDSALYFCASSLWAVTSTDTQYFGPGTRLTVL.

The sample holds a few counts of this clone. This chain uses TRBV10-1 with TRBJ1-5; 10 nucleotides agree with TRBD1. The V segment lost 6 bases and the J segment 9 bases; nucleotides outside the gene matches: 8. This CDR3 has 14 amino acids. CDR1 and CDR2 from the germline V gene are WNHNN and SYGVQD (reference sequence). This CDR3 reads CASSPGQGSGPQHF. As DNA, the CDR3 is TGCGCCAGCAGCCCGGGACAGGGGAGCGGGCCCCAGCATTTT.

The chain has TRBV4-1 and TRBJ2-5, with D perhaps matching TRBD1 (6 bases). Trimming removed 3 bases at V and 2 bases at J, with 16 bases between. Germline V gene lookup returns CDR1 MGHRA and CDR2 YSYEKL. The CDR3 is made up of 16 amino acids. CDR3 amino acids: CASSHLSWTEQETQYF. CDR3 DNA sequence: TGCGCCAGCAGCCATCTCAGTTGGACAGAACAAGAGACCCAGTACTTC.

This chain connects TRBV11-2 to TRBJ1-1; D may be TRBD1 (5 bases). CDR1 and CDR2 from the germline V gene are SGHAT and FQNNGV. CDR3 length equals 17 residues. V shed 6 bases and J shed 0 bases, with 20 bases lying between them. The CDR3 DNA follows: TGTGCCAGCAGACTTGTAGGGGTCGGGTCCGTGAACACTGAAGCTTTCTTT. Amino acid sequence: CASRLVGVGSVNTEAFF.

The rearrangement uses TRBV7-9 and TRBJ2-7, with TRBD2 matching over 10 bases. The CDR3 totals 15 residues. Germline lookup yields CDR1 SEHNR and CDR2 FQNEAQ (reference sequence). J lost 0 bases, V lost 4 bases, and 3 bases had no gene match. Here the CDR3 reads CASSSSGGGSYEQYF. The CDR3, as DNA: TGTGCCAGCAGCTCTAGCGGGGGTGGCTCCTACGAGCAGTACTTC. Based on the CDR3 plus reference TRBV7-9 and TRBJ2-7, the full variable domain is DTGVSQNPRHKITKRGQNVTFRCDPISEHNRLYWYRQTLGQGPEFLTYFQNEAQLEKSRLLSDRFSAERPKGSFSTLEIQRTEQGDSAMYLCASSSSGGGSYEQYFGPGTRLTVT.

The genes are TRBV5-1 and TRBJ2-3; D ambiguous. V was pared by 0 bases and J by 6 bases, with 8 bases between. The CDR3 is 13 amino acids. The germline gives CDR1 SGHRS, CDR2 YFSETQ. The CDR3 nucleotides are TGCGCCAGCAGCTTGGACTCTTACGATACGCAGTATTTT. It is translated as CASSLDSYDTQYF. Supplemented by reference TRBV5-1 and TRBJ2-3, the full variable domain reads KAGVTQTPRYLIKTRGQQVTLSCSPISGHRSVSWYQQTPGQGLQFLFEYFSETQRNKGNFPGRFSGRQFSNSRSEMNVSTLELGDSALYLCASSLDSYDTQYFGPGTRLTVL.

This chain links TRBV6-1 with TRBJ1-4; possible D gene TRBD1, 6 bases. Germline V gene sequence: CDR1 MNHNS, CDR2 SASEGT. There are 17 residues in the CDR3. V lost 2 bases and J 8 bases, leaving 21 bases between the germline ends. The chain's CDR3 is CASSEKSLFQGWEKLFF. In DNA form, the CDR3 reads TGTGCCAGCAGTGAAAAATCGTTGTTTCAGGGGTGGGAAAAACTGTTTTTT.

The gene calls are TRBV6-6 and TRBJ1-5; 9 bases are a match to TRBD1. CDR1 and CDR2 (germline): MNHNY, SVGAGI (reference sequence). V shed 8 bases and J 9 bases; nucleotides not matched to a gene: 5. CDR3 size: 12 residues. CDR3 amino acids: CASRDRVRPQHF. The CDR3 DNA reads as TGTGCCAGCCGGGACAGGGTGAGGCCCCAGCATTTT.

Regarding this clone: The same CDR3 is also encoded by other DNA sequences in this sample. This chain uses TRBV5-4 with TRBJ2-7; D perhaps matches TRBD1 (6 bases). The CDR3 consists of 13 residues. The germline V gene encodes CDR1 SGHNT and CDR2 YYREEE (reference sequence). With 0 bases removed from V and 2 bases from J, the gap between germline ends came to 6 bases. In nucleotides, the CDR3 is TGTGCCAGCAGCTTGGACAGGGCCTACGAGCAGTACTTC. Translated, it gives CASSLDRAYEQYF.

The chain is built from TRBV30 and TRBJ1-1; maybe TRBD1 (6 bases). Trimming shortened V by 5 bases and J by 1 base, and 8 bases separated the two germline ends. The CDR3 has 12 residues. Germline loops: CDR1 GTSNPN, CDR2 SVGIG (reference sequence). The CDR3 reads CAWDRPNTEAFF. CDR3 bases: TGTGCCTGGGACAGGCCGAACACTGAAGCTTTCTTT.

The J gene is TRBJ2-1, the V gene TRBV4-1, with 14 bases matching TRBD2. Germline V CDR1 and CDR2: MGHRA, YSYEKL. CDR3 length equals 16 residues. The V segment lost 2 bases and the J segment 15 bases; nucleotides outside the gene matches: 12. CDR3 in amino acids: CASSQQRLAGGHRLFF. The CDR3 DNA reads TGCGCCAGCAGCCAACAACGACTAGCGGGGGGGCACCGGCTGTTCTTC.

J is TRBJ2-7 and V is TRBV5-4; a possible D gene is TRBD2 (5 bases). V was clipped by 0 bases and J by 0 bases, with 10 bases between them. The CDR3 is 15 residues long. Per the germline V gene, CDR1 is SGHNT and CDR2 is YYREEE (reference sequence). The CDR3: CASSLGGPSSYEQYV. The CDR3 DNA reads as TGTGCCAGCAGCTTGGGAGGGCCGAGCTCCTACGAGCAGTACGTC.

The chain combines TRBV9 with TRBJ2-3; 7 nucleotides match TRBD1. This CDR3 comprises 16 residues. With V trimmed by 0 bases and J by 3 bases, 7 bases remained unmatched. Germline V gives CDR1 SGDLS, CDR2 YYNGEE. CDR3 residues: CASSVGVTGATDTQYF. The CDR3 region has the DNA TGTGCCAGCAGCGTAGGGGTAACAGGGGCGACAGATACGCAGTATTTT.

This clone has only a few counts. The chain is built from TRBV30 and TRBJ2-7; a possible D gene is TRBD1 (6 bases). The CDR3 is 12 amino acids. Trimming cost V 2 bases and J 1 base, with 6 bases left between them. Germline V gives CDR1 GTSNPN, CDR2 SVGIG (reference sequence). CDR3 bases: TGTGCCTGGAGTAGGGGGTCCTACGAGCAGTACTTC. Its translation: CAWSRGSYEQYF.

V usage is TRBV9 and J usage is TRBJ1-5, with a tentative D call TRBD1 (6 bases). V was trimmed by 0 bases and J by 11 bases, leaving 18 bases between them. The germline CDR1 and CDR2 sequences are SGDLS and YYNGEE. The CDR3 is 15 residues long. CDR3: CASSVGPTGGSAQHF. Written as DNA, the CDR3 is TGTGCCAGCAGCGTAGGACCGACAGGAGGATCAGCCCAGCATTTT.

The rearrangement uses TRBV10-2 and TRBJ1-1; weak D call: TRBD1 (6 bases). V was cut by 2 bases and J by 1 base, with 11 bases left in between. The CDR3 totals 15 residues. Germline assignment: CDR1 WSHSY and CDR2 SAAADI. The CDR3 reads CASSEGGQPNTEAFF. CDR3 DNA sequence: TGCGCCAGCAGTGAGGGGGGACAACCGAACACTGAAGCTTTCTTT.

The CDR3 here is CASSLTGQGDTEAFF. For the CDR3, the DNA is TGTGCCAGCAGCTTAACGGGACAGGGGGACACTGAAGCTTTCTTT. The chain has TRBV7-9 and TRBJ1-1, with 11 bases aligning to TRBD1. V lost 2 bases to trimming and J lost 3 bases; unmatched junction nucleotides: 2. Germline loops: CDR1 SEHNR, CDR2 FQNEAQ (reference sequence). This CDR3 has 15 amino acids.

With respect to this clone: At one end the junction does not follow the germline gene, possibly because of a read error. The chain carries TRBV2 and TRBJ2-1, with 7 bases aligning to TRBD2. This CDR3 spans 18 amino acids. Per germline, CDR1 SNHLY and CDR2 FYNNEI. The CDR3 sequence: CAGRSPVGEGRGSNEQFF. CDR3 bases: TGTGCCGGCAGGAGCCCCGTGGGGGAGGGCCGAGGTAGCAATGAGCAGTTCTTC.

This clone was detected only once. The chain combines TRBV9 with TRBJ1-1; TRBD1 is a possible D gene (6 bases). The CDR3 loop spans 16 amino acids. The V end lost 3 bases, the J end lost 6 bases, and 21 bases lay between the germline ends. Germline loops: CDR1 SGDLS, CDR2 YYNGEE. The CDR3 protein is CASSEGVGGTSSEAFF. The DNA for the CDR3 is TGTGCCAGCAGCGAGGGGGTGGGAGGGACGTCATCTGAAGCTTTCTTT.

The chain recombines TRBV5-1 with TRBJ2-1; D gene uncertain. The V gene lost 0 bases and the J gene lost 0 bases, with 7 bases spanning the gap. There are 15 residues in the CDR3. CDR1 and CDR2 from the germline V gene are SGHRS and YFSETQ. CDR3 nucleotides: TGCGCCAGCAGCTTGGCACGCGCCTCCTACAATGAGCAGTTCTTC. Translated: CASSLARASYNEQFF.

The V and J genes are TRBV18 and TRBJ2-1; weak D call: TRBD1 (5 bases). This CDR3 is built from 14 residues. V was shortened by 2 bases and J by 6 bases, with 11 bases between the two germline ends. Germline CDR1 and CDR2: KGHSH and LQKENI. CDR3 DNA sequence: TGTGCCAGCTCACCAACGTTTCAGGGCAATGAGCAGTTCTTC. This translates into CASSPTFQGNEQFF. The entire variable domain, with the rest obtained from reference TRBV18 and TRBJ2-1, is as follows: NAGVMQNPRHLVRRRGQEARLRCSPMKGHSHVYWYRQLPEEGLKFMVYLQKENIIDESGMPKERFSAEFPKEGPSILRIQQVVRGDSAAYFCASSPTFQGNEQFFGPGTRLTVL.

The count of this clone is one. The CDR3 DNA reads as TGTGCCAGCAGCCCTGACAGCAAAGAGACCCAGTACTTC. Protein product: CASSPDSKETQYF. The chain has TRBV9 and TRBJ2-5, with TRBD1 as a possible D gene (5 bases). The CDR3 spans 13 residues. Germline CDR1 is SGDLS and CDR2 is YYNGEE. Trimming took 4 bases from V and 3 from J, leaving 10 bases between them.